This T cell receptor beta chain was sequenced during a study of T-cell memory formation after mild COVID-19. General observations from the study: There was no confirmation that second-wave clones peaking on day 37 were SARS-CoV-2 specific. CD4+ bias marked clones expanding day 15 to 37, unlike balanced contracting clones.

Trimming left V 5 bases short and J 8 bases short, with 7 bases between. This CDR3 contains 11 residues. From germline, CDR1 is MNHEY and CDR2 SVGAGI. A 5'RACE reaction primed in the constant segment made cDNA libraries of TCR alpha and TCR beta, and these carried sample barcodes and UMIs. TCRdb ran MiXCR on the 5' RACE reads and lists one entry per CDR3 protein. This sample yields approximately 190,000 distinct CDR3 sequences, of which approximately 20% are seen a single time; roughly 2.3% belongs to the top ten. This clonotype was seen ten or more times. As yet, its antigen is unknown. This receptor was obtained from an adult woman who had mild COVID-19 (a few samples of this study predate the infection). Cell type and time point are not known. The chain carries TRBV6-5 and TRBJ2-1; no clear D. Material: PBMCs or a T cell subset sorted from them (not recorded which). The CDR3 DNA reads as TGTGCCAGCAGTCGTGGGGATGAGCAGTTCTTC. Translation: CASSRGDEQFF.